This is a list of T cell receptor beta chains from one sample in a study of T cell changes during pregnancy in multiple sclerosis. The repertoire was sequenced with immunoSEQ multiplex PCR; TCRdb's copy has only in-frame clones and lacks some. The sample shows about 67,000 clones, approximately 90% of them seen only once. Material: peripheral blood, obtained after pregnancy. The receptors shown here come from a female donor with multiple sclerosis, enrolled in a pregnancy study. The CDR3 runs from the conserved cysteine through the conserved F or W.

CDR3 length	V gene	J gene	CDR3 protein
16	TRBV7-2	TRBJ2-7	CASSSPGLANPYEQYF
15	TRBV5-1	TRBJ1-1	CASSLGDSWDTEAFF
14	TRBV6-1	TRBJ1-5	CASSPTGINQPQHF
14	TRBV6-6	TRBJ2-7	CASSWAGTSGEQYF
15	TRBV6-1	TRBJ2-1	CASTLTAGGQAEQFF
14	TRBV9	TRBJ2-2	CASSVGGSTGELFF
14	TRBV12-5	TRBJ2-7	CASAHGQGAYEQYF
15	TRBV19	TRBJ1-5	CASSRGAVSNQPQHF
15	TRBV2	TRBJ2-2	CASQSTGIGTGELFF
18	TRBV4-1	TRBJ2-7	CASSQPFPGQGNHYEQYF
16	TRBV7-8	TRBJ2-3	CASNILGQGGTDTQYF
14	TRBV6-5	TRBJ1-5	CASSYSRVWEPQHF
15	TRBV28	TRBJ2-2	CAGASGTGGIGELFF
15	TRBV18	TRBJ2-1	CASSPSAGAEDEQFF
16	TRBV5-4	TRBJ1-5	CASSLDRGASNQPQHF
17	TRBV19	TRBJ2-5	CASSIDGRQGPQETQYF
14	TRBV10-1	TRBJ1-1	CASSAGGSSTEAFF
14	TRBV6-5	TRBJ1-5	CASSRGTGDQPQHF
14	TRBV2	TRBJ1-2	CASNEGGRIYGYTF
14	TRBV4-3	TRBJ2-3	CASSQDSSWAPPYF
13	TRBV2	TRBJ1-1	CASSEEGTTEAFF
16	TRBV25-1	TRBJ1-4	CASSDFQGAANEKLFF
17	TRBV19	TRBJ2-2	CASSIASGFSNTGELFF
20	TRBV27	TRBJ2-6	CASRVYSTPGQGSGANVLTF
16	TRBV11-1	TRBJ2-7	CASSLPSTRGAYEQYF
14	TRBV28	TRBJ1-2	CASSRAGGIYGYTF
15	TRBV7-9	TRBJ1-5	CASSRDKVGNQPQHF
15	TRBV18	TRBJ1-2	CASSRTGTGDYGYTF
15	TRBV30	TRBJ1-4	CAWSVLGQGFEKLFF
16	TRBV6-5	TRBJ1-6	CASSYSRAGAGSPLHF
12	TRBV29-1	TRBJ2-7	CSVSSGSYEQYF
14	TRBV6-5	TRBJ2-1	CASSYSLSYPEQFF
13	TRBV5-4	TRBJ1-4	CASSGQGNEKLFF
14	TRBV19	TRBJ2-1	CASAPGGDYNEQFF
12	TRBV2	TRBJ2-7	CASRSGGYEQYF
14	TRBV6-1	TRBJ2-7	CASSRTSGGYEQYF
15	TRBV2	TRBJ2-7	CASSEQLAGGHEQYF
16	TRBV9	TRBJ2-2	CASSVAGRGRTGELFF